This T cell receptor beta chain emerged from a study of post-analysis software for immune sequencing data. Study observations and caveats: TRBV segments more frequent in patients than in controls numbered several and included TRBV5-6, TRBV5-1 and TRBV20-1.

On this clonotype itself: Its specificity is not known.

This CDR3 contains 12 residues. V dropped 4 bases and J dropped 6 bases, with 9 bases sitting between them. TCR beta libraries were prepared from cDNA with unique molecular identifiers. TCRdb recomputed calls from the PCR reads with MiXCR, one row per CDR3 protein. The data show approximately 690,000 distinct CDR3 sequences, 59% seen once. The clonotype originates from a girl aged 2-10 years with multiple sclerosis. The chain combines TRBV12-3 or TRBV12-4 with TRBJ2-5; D ambiguous. The sample comprised blood. CDR3 sequence: CASSSVGKTQYF. The CDR3 DNA reads as TGTGCCAGCAGTTCGGTGGGAAAGACCCAGTACTTC.